This entry concerns a single T cell receptor (beta chain). Its antigen is not identified. The sample comes from a study of T cell responses to AZD1222 COVID-19 vaccine. Notes on the study in general: Only a handful of AZD1222 recipients were seropositive at baseline. Females made up more of the donors, who were largely white British, and clonal diversity may have come out too low. Two AZD1222 doses significantly raised spike-specific TCR breadth and depth over controls. Vaccine-associated CD4 TCRs spanned spike, dominant at 160-218 and 743-854.

Trimming took off 7 bases at V and 2 bases at J, with 18 bases between the two ends. Germline CDR1 reads MNHNY; CDR2 reads SVGAGI (reference sequence). The CDR3 has 15 amino acids. The assay was immunoSEQ multiplex PCR, and TCRdb's table has in-frame clones only and misses some. The sample holds approximately 82,000 clones, more than 85% seen once. The chain joins TRBV6-6 to TRBJ2-7; possibly TRBD1 or TRBD2 for D (6 bases each). This TCR was recovered from an adult in good health. Sample: peripheral blood, taken on day 0 of AZD1222 vaccination. The chain's CDR3 is CASKGGAGYTYEQYF. CDR3 coding DNA: TGTGCCAGCAAGGGGGGAGCAGGTTACACCTACGAGCAGTACTTC.